Presented here are 30 T cell receptor beta chains from one specimen sequenced in a study of CD8 T cells in ankylosing spondylitis. One entry per CDR3 protein, called by TCRdb with MiXCR from the 5' RACE reads. In the table there are under 300,000 distinct CDR3 sequences, about 11% of which are singletons. The sample comprised blood, either unsorted or a sorted T cell fraction (not recorded which). These receptors came from a male donor with ankylosing spondylitis or in good health (not recorded which).

The sample holds many counts of this clonotype. This chain joins TRBV6-1 and TRBJ2-7; 9 bases line up with TRBD1. Looked up from germline, CDR1 is MNHNS and CDR2 is SASEGT. This CDR3 has 13 residues. V was pared by 5 bases and J by 5 bases, with 4 bases of the junction left unmatched. The CDR3 DNA follows: TGTGCCAGCAGTCCGGGACAGGGCGACGAGCAGTACTTC. This codes for CASSPGQGDEQYF.

This clonotype has at least ten counts. The V and J genes are TRBV7-8 and TRBJ1-2; no firm D call. V shed 3 bases and J shed 6 bases, with 11 bases lying between them. Germline V gives CDR1 SGHVS, CDR2 FQNEAQ. This CDR3 spans 13 amino acids. In DNA form, the CDR3 reads TGTGCCAGCAGCTTTAGCGCGAATGATGGCTACACCTTC. Translated: CASSFSANDGYTF.

The chain has TRBV7-9 and TRBJ2-7; unclear D gene. V was pared by 6 bases and J by 2 bases, with 8 bases between. Germline V CDR1 and CDR2: SEHNR, FQNEAQ (reference sequence). There are 12 residues in the CDR3. The CDR3 coding sequence is TGTGCCAGCAGTTCCCAGACCTACGAGCAGTACTTC. As protein: CASSSQTYEQYF.

This clonotype has ten or more counts. The chain couples TRBV29-1 to TRBJ2-2; 11 bases line up with TRBD2. In germline, CDR1 is SQVTM, CDR2 ANQGSEA. This CDR3 region has 16 residues. Losses at the gene ends were 4 bases for V and 4 bases for J; bases not matched to a gene: 8. The CDR3 reads CSVGIAGGLGTGELFF. CDR3 coding DNA: TGCAGCGTTGGTATAGCGGGAGGGCTCGGCACCGGGGAGCTGTTTTTT.

This clonotype occurred many times. The chain employs TRBV12-3 or TRBV12-4 and TRBJ1-1, with D possibly matching TRBD1 (5 bases). This CDR3 spans 16 amino acids. The V end lost 1 base, the J end lost 1 base, and 13 bases lay between the germline ends. CDR3 amino acids: CASSLDYGGPNTEAFF. The CDR3 nucleotides read TGTGCCAGCAGTTTAGACTACGGGGGTCCGAACACTGAAGCTTTCTTT.

This clonotype was found many times. The chain employs TRBV10-3 and TRBJ1-2, with TRBD1 matching 9 bases. Germline lookup yields CDR1 ENHRY and CDR2 SYGVKD. The CDR3 runs to 18 residues. With 3 bases clipped from V and 5 bases from J, the junction kept 16 bases outside the gene matches. CDR3 loop: CAISERVGQGFPVYGYTF. The CDR3 region has the DNA TGTGCCATCAGTGAAAGGGTCGGACAGGGGTTTCCCGTTTATGGCTACACCTTC.

To note about this clonotype: This may be a read error, as it is one base from a much larger clone. The chain combines TRBV12-3 or TRBV12-4 with TRBJ2-7; D ambiguous. This CDR3 spans 17 amino acids. The germline V and J ends were trimmed by 1 base and 8 bases, with 24 bases remaining between them. The CDR3 loop is CASSLGVGPTILYKQYF. The CDR3 DNA reads as TGTGCCAGCAGTTTAGGCGTCGGGCCCACCATCTTATACAAGCAGTACTTC.

This clonotype was counted ten times or more. The V and J genes are TRBV5-5 and TRBJ1-2, with 7 positions matching TRBD1. Per germline, CDR1 SGHKS and CDR2 YYEKEE (reference sequence). The V segment lost 0 bases and the J segment 6 bases; nucleotides outside the gene matches: 8. This CDR3 has 15 residues. CDR3 DNA sequence: TGTGCCAGCAGCTTGGGTAACAGGGGTAAGGATGGCTACACCTTC. The encoded protein is CASSLGNRGKDGYTF.

This clonotype has a count of ten or more. V usage is TRBV9 and J usage is TRBJ2-7, with TRBD2 as a possible D gene (5 bases). The CDR3 is made up of 14 amino acids. Deletions cut 0 bases from V and 4 bases from J, with 11 bases between. Germline CDR1 reads SGDLS; CDR2 reads YYNGEE. The CDR3 DNA sequence: TGTGCCAGCAGCGTAGGTGGGAGCCCGTACGAGCAGTACTTC. Translating gives CASSVGGSPYEQYF.

This clonotype appeared a few times. The V gene is TRBV7-8, the J gene TRBJ2-7, with D perhaps TRBD1 (5 bases). This CDR3 has 13 residues. CDR1 is SGHVS and CDR2 is FQNEAQ in the germline V gene. The V end was cut by 5 bases, the J end by 2 bases, with 10 bases between. CDR3 loop: CASSQDRPYEQYF. As DNA, the CDR3 is TGTGCCAGCAGCCAAGACAGACCCTACGAGCAGTACTTC.

This clonotype was detected only a few times. The chain links TRBV20-1 to TRBJ2-7; the D is unclear. Trimming removed 2 bases at V and 5 bases at J, with 16 bases between. Germline CDR1 is DFQATT and CDR2 is SNEGSKA (reference sequence). This CDR3 is 14 amino acids long. CDR3 in DNA: TGCAGTGCTAGAAGGCCGGGCCCCCGAAACGAGCAGTACTTC. Residues: CSARRPGPRNEQYF.

This clonotype was seen ten or more times. The rearrangement links TRBV24-1 to TRBJ2-2; TRBD1 agrees at 7 bases. Germline V lookup: CDR1 KGHDR, CDR2 SFDVKD. This CDR3 is built from 15 residues. Germline trimming cut 4 bases from V and 4 bases from J; bases unmatched to any gene: 5. The CDR3 region has the DNA TGTGCCACCAGTGAGCAACGGGACAGCACCGGGGAGCTGTTTTTT. Translating it yields CATSEQRDSTGELFF.

This clonotype appeared many times. This chain joins TRBV2 and TRBJ2-1; no reliable D call. Germline V lookup: CDR1 SNHLY, CDR2 FYNNEI. The CDR3 has 13 residues. V was shortened by 1 base and J by 10 bases, with 11 bases between the two germline ends. The CDR3 is CASSEEIGKEQFF. CDR3 DNA: TGTGCCAGCAGTGAAGAGATTGGGAAAGAGCAGTTCTTC.

The chain joins TRBV2 to TRBJ2-7; D ambiguous. Germline V CDR1 and CDR2: SNHLY, FYNNEI. CDR3 length equals 12 residues. With 7 bases removed from V and 3 bases from J, the gap between germline ends came to 10 bases. CDR3 region: CASNNLYYEQYF. CDR3 DNA sequence: TGTGCCAGCAATAACCTCTACTACGAGCAGTACTTC.

This clonotype appeared many times. V gene TRBV5-5 combines with J gene TRBJ2-1, with D unresolved. This CDR3 comprises 12 residues. The V gene's germline CDR1 is SGHKS and CDR2 YYEKEE (reference sequence). V shed 4 bases and J shed 2 bases, with 4 bases lying between them. The CDR3, as DNA: TGTGCCAGCAGCCCACCCTACAATGAGCAGTTCTTC. This sequence encodes CASSPPYNEQFF.

The chain joins TRBV5-6 to TRBJ2-2, with D possibly being TRBD2 (5 bases). Germline lookup yields CDR1 SGHDT and CDR2 YYEEEE. This CDR3 has 13 amino acids. V shed 1 base and J shed 8 bases, with 9 bases lying between them. DNA of the CDR3: TGTGCCAGCAGCTTGTGGCCGGGGGGGGAGCTGTTTTTT. Amino acids: CASSLWPGGELFF.

At least ten counts were recorded for this clonotype. One end of the junction does not line up with germline, which may come from a read error. CDR3 DNA: TGCGCCAGCAGCTTAGCCCGCGCCTACGATGAGCAGTTCTTC. Translation gives CASSLARAYDEQFF. V gene TRBV5-1 combines with J gene TRBJ2-1, with unresolved D. CDR1 is SGHRS, CDR2 YFSETQ, per germline. The CDR3 spans 14 residues.

V and J are TRBV12-3 or TRBV12-4 and TRBJ2-1; 12 bases agree with TRBD2. There are 17 residues in the CDR3. Trimming took 6 bases from V and 5 from J; bases not matched to a gene: 11. DNA for the CDR3: TGTGCCAGCAGCTCCGGGACTAGCGGGTCTTTCCACAATGAGCAGTTCTTC. This encodes CASSSGTSGSFHNEQFF.

This rearrangement joins TRBV29-1 to TRBJ2-1; 9 positions agree with TRBD2. V lost 4 bases, J lost 4 bases, and 8 bases stayed unmatched. There are 15 residues in the CDR3. CDR1 and CDR2 from the germline V gene are SQVTM and ANQGSEA. The CDR3 DNA follows: TGCAGCGTTGTAGGCGCTAGCGGGGATTACAATGAGCAGTTCTTC. Translated: CSVVGASGDYNEQFF.

This clonotype was counted ten times or more. The rearrangement joins TRBV29-1 to TRBJ2-1; no definite D call. V lost 0 bases to trimming and J lost 2 bases, with 5 bases between them. The CDR3 has 13 residues. CDR1 and CDR2 from the germline V gene are SQVTM and ANQGSEA. In DNA, the CDR3 is TGCAGCGTTGAAGAGCCAGCCTACAATGAGCAGTTCTTC. Its translation is CSVEEPAYNEQFF.

The genes are TRBV27 and TRBJ2-7, with 9 bases lining up with TRBD1. Germline CDR1 MNHEY, CDR2 SMNVEV (reference sequence). This CDR3 region has 15 residues. The J segment lost 3 bases and the V segment lost 2 bases, leaving 5 bases of the junction unmatched. In DNA form, the CDR3 reads TGTGCCAGCAGTTTAGGGACAGGGAACGTCTACGAGCAGTACTTC. It specifies CASSLGTGNVYEQYF.

This clonotype has a count of ten or more. The CDR3 DNA reads as TGTGCCAGCAGCTTGGGATCCCCTGGGGAGCTGTTTTTT. Protein product: CASSLGSPGELFF. The V and J genes are TRBV5-4 and TRBJ2-2; unclear D gene. V was cut by 0 bases and J by 8 bases, with 8 bases left in between. CDR3 length: 13 amino acids. Germline V gives CDR1 SGHNT, CDR2 YYREEE (reference sequence).

In the case of this clonotype: A single base separates this from a much larger clone, so it may be a read error. V and J are TRBV15 and TRBJ2-1; D is possibly TRBD2 (6 bases). Germline assignment: CDR1 LNHNV and CDR2 YYDKDF (reference sequence). Trimming removed 6 bases from V and 10 bases from J, with 22 bases in between. The CDR3 runs to 15 residues. Written as DNA, the CDR3 is TGTGCCACCAGGGCCGGGACTGGCGGGACTCAGGAGCAGTTCTTC. It codes for CATRAGTGGTQEQFF. Supplemented by reference TRBV15 and TRBJ2-1, the full variable domain reads DAMVIQNPRYQVTQFGKPVTLSCSQTLNHNVMYWYQQKSSQAPKLLFHYYDKDFNNEADTPDNFQSRRPNTSFCFLDIRSPGLGDTAMYLCATRAGTGGTQEQFFGPGTRLTVL.

In its sample, this clonotype was seen a few times. The V and J genes are TRBV7-3 and TRBJ2-3; 8 bases line up with TRBD1. The CDR3 consists of 14 residues. V trimming: 4 bases; J trimming: 2 bases; junction bases outside the gene matches: 2. Germline-derived CDR1 and CDR2 are SGHTA and FQGTGA. The CDR3 here is CASSSQGATDTQYF. CDR3 in DNA: TGTGCCAGCAGCTCTCAGGGGGCCACAGATACGCAGTATTTT.

At least ten counts were recorded for this clonotype. The chain is built from TRBV20-1 and TRBJ1-1, with a tentative D call TRBD1 (6 bases). Germline values: CDR1 DFQATT, CDR2 SNEGSKA (reference sequence). This CDR3 comprises 14 residues. Trimming took 4 bases from V and 4 from J, leaving 16 bases between them. CDR3 protein: CSAIIFDRRTEAFF. For the CDR3, the DNA is TGCAGTGCTATAATTTTCGACAGGCGCACTGAAGCTTTCTTT.

This clonotype was recorded at least ten times. The rearrangement joins TRBV6-2 or TRBV6-3 to TRBJ2-1, with 8 bases matching TRBD2. The CDR3 contains 17 residues. The ends lost 0 bases at V and 8 bases at J; junction bases unmatched: 12. From germline, CDR1 is MNHEY and CDR2 SVGEGT. CDR3 protein: CASSYSTSAKGDHEQFF. The DNA for the CDR3 is TGTGCCAGCAGTTACTCGACTAGCGCCAAAGGTGATCATGAGCAGTTCTTC.

A few counts support this clonotype. The chain couples TRBV20-1 to TRBJ1-2; no firm D call. V dropped 6 bases and J dropped 8 bases, with 19 bases sitting between them. Per germline, CDR1 DFQATT and CDR2 SNEGSKA (reference sequence). The CDR3 length is 13 residues. The CDR3 DNA reads as TGCAGTGCCAACTCCCCGAGGGTGAGGGGCTACACCTTC. Its protein product is CSANSPRVRGYTF.

Many counts were recorded for this clonotype. The chain links TRBV2 to TRBJ1-5; no reliable D call. Germline V gene lookup returns CDR1 SNHLY and CDR2 FYNNEI. The CDR3 is made up of 18 amino acids. Deletions cut 6 bases from V and 0 bases from J, with 21 bases between. The DNA of the CDR3 is TGTGCCAGCAGGGGAAAGGAGTCAAGTCTCTTTAGCAATCAGCCCCAGCATTTT. It translates to CASRGKESSLFSNQPQHF.

This clonotype was counted many times. V usage is TRBV7-2 and J usage is TRBJ2-1, with 8 nucleotides matching TRBD2. The junction had 7 bases not matched to a gene; V was cut back by 6 bases and J by 9 bases. This CDR3 comprises 13 residues. Germline V gives CDR1 SGHTA, CDR2 FQGNSA. The CDR3 nucleotides read TGTGCCAGCAGAACAGCGGGAGTTTCTGAGCAGTTCTTC. It encodes CASRTAGVSEQFF.

For this clonotype: One junction end disagrees with the germline gene, perhaps due to a read error. The chain has TRBV7-9 and TRBJ1-3; 7 bases are shared with TRBD1. The CDR3 consists of 14 residues. CDR1 and CDR2 from the germline V gene are SEHNR and FQNEAQ (reference sequence). For the CDR3, the DNA is TGTGCCTGCAGCTTAGTGGGACAGAGAAACACCATATATTTT. Its protein is CACSLVGQRNTIYF.